Below are 10 T cell receptor beta chains sequenced from a single sample in a study of T cells in Graves' hyperthyroidism and ophthalmopathy. RNA transcripts gave rise to amplified TCR beta CDR3 regions. With the HTBI primer set, the TCR CDR3 went through a first round of RT-PCR. TCRdb called the multiplex PCR reads again in MiXCR, with one record for every CDR3 protein. Here the sample spans roughly 750,000 distinct CDR3 sequences, about 15% being singletons. Input material: blood. Receptors originate from a man aged 18 to 30 with Graves' hyperthyroidism.

This clonotype has at least ten counts. The V and J genes are TRBV7-9 and TRBJ2-7, with 8 bases matching TRBD1. The V and J ends lost 5 bases and 3 bases, in that order; junction bases with no gene match: 12. Germline V gives CDR1 SEHNR, CDR2 FQNEAQ (reference sequence). The CDR3 covers 16 residues. CDR3 coding DNA: TGTGCCAGCAGCCAACGAAACAGGGGGTCACACTACGAGCAGTACTTC. Protein product: CASSQRNRGSHYEQYF.

The CDR3 region is CSVEAGQLGYNEQFF. CDR3 nucleotides: TGCAGCGTTGAAGCGGGACAGCTTGGGTACAATGAGCAGTTCTTC. V gene TRBV29-1 combines with J gene TRBJ2-1; TRBD1 agrees at 7 bases. Germline V gene sequence: CDR1 SQVTM, CDR2 ANQGSEA. V lost 1 base, J lost 4 bases, and 7 bases stayed unmatched. The CDR3 has 15 amino acids.

J is TRBJ2-7 and V is TRBV11-2; TRBD1 or TRBD2 may be the D gene (6 bases each). The CDR3 sequence is 15 residues long. CDR1 is SGHAT and CDR2 is FQNNGV in the germline V gene. The V gene lost 6 bases and the J gene lost 6 bases, with 21 bases spanning the gap. The CDR3 coding sequence is TGTGCCAGCAGTAGCGGCGCATCGGGGGCGAGCGAGCAGTACTTC. Amino acids: CASSSGASGASEQYF.

This chain joins TRBV7-9 and TRBJ1-4; D gene uncertain. V gave up 1 base and J gave up 6 bases, with 9 bases separating them. This CDR3 is 14 amino acids long. The germline CDR1 and CDR2 sequences are SEHNR and FQNEAQ (reference sequence). The CDR3 nucleotides read TGTGCCAGCAGCTTAGTTCCCTCGGATGAAAAACTGTTTTTT. It yields the protein CASSLVPSDEKLFF.

The sample holds a few counts of this clonotype. The chain uses TRBV4-1 and TRBJ2-1, with D hard to call. The CDR3 is made up of 12 amino acids. Trimming pared 0 bases from V and 6 bases from J, leaving 3 bases between. Germline values: CDR1 MGHRA, CDR2 YSYEKL. In DNA, the CDR3 is TGCGCCAGCAGCCAAGAGATCAATGAGCAGTTCTTC. Its protein is CASSQEINEQFF.

A few counts support this clonotype. The chain employs TRBV7-9 and TRBJ2-1; 7 bases agree with TRBD2. The ends lost 5 bases at V and 3 bases at J; junction bases unmatched: 16. The CDR3 runs to 18 residues. Germline lookup yields CDR1 SEHNR and CDR2 FQNEAQ (reference sequence). The CDR3: CASSKRSNRASGYNEQFF. In DNA, the CDR3 is TGTGCCAGCAGCAAAAGGAGCAACCGGGCTAGCGGCTACAATGAGCAGTTCTTC.

This clonotype was seen repeatedly, ten times or more. The CDR3 loop is CAWSVFGLANGGELFF. Here the CDR3 DNA reads TGTGCCTGGAGTGTATTCGGGCTAGCGAACGGCGGGGAGCTGTTTTTT. The chain joins TRBV30 to TRBJ2-2, with a possible D match to TRBD2 (6 bases). The ends were cut back, 0 bases at V and 7 bases at J, with 18 bases in the middle. Germline V gene sequence: CDR1 GTSNPN, CDR2 SVGIG (reference sequence). The length of the CDR3 is 16 residues.

This clonotype was detected only a few times. The chain uses TRBV12-3 or TRBV12-4 and TRBJ1-1; possible D gene TRBD1, 5 bases. Trimming took 5 bases from V and 1 from J, leaving 20 bases between them. This CDR3 has 17 amino acids. CDR3 coding DNA: TGTGCCAGCAGTCCTAGGCGGGGCAGCGGGTGGAACACTGAAGCTTTCTTT. Amino acid sequence: CASSPRRGSGWNTEAFF.

Of note for this clonotype: At one boundary the junction diverges from the germline segment, which might be a read error. The chain has TRBV19 and TRBJ2-7; 9 bases are shared with TRBD1. Germline loops: CDR1 LNHDA, CDR2 SQIVND (reference sequence). The CDR3 length is 14 residues. CDR3 sequence (DNA): TGTGCCAGTAGTCCCGGGACAGGGCGCTACAAGCAGTACTTC. It codes for CASSPGTGRYKQYF. Full variable domain (rest looked up from reference TRBV19 and TRBJ2-7): DGGITQSPKYLFRKEGQNVTLSCEQNLNHDAMYWYRQDPGQGLRLIYYSQIVNDFQKGDIAEGYSVSREKKESFPLTVTSAQKNPTAFYLCASSPGTGRYKQYFGPGTRLTVT.

A few counts support this clonotype. The chain employs TRBV28 and TRBJ1-6, with D unresolved. Germline CDR1 MDHEN, CDR2 SYDVKM. V lost 4 bases and J lost 0, with 13 bases in between. The CDR3 length is 17 residues. The CDR3 region has the DNA TGTGCCAGCAGTTCCGGACGGACGAGCTCCTATAATTCACCCCTCCACTTT. Translating gives CASSSGRTSSYNSPLHF. Full variable domain (missing parts from reference TRBV28 and TRBJ1-6): DVKVTQSSRYLVKRTGEKVFLECVQDMDHENMFWYRQDPGLGLRLIYFSYDVKMKEKGDIPEGYSVSREKKERFSLILESASTNQTSMYLCASSSGRTSSYNSPLHFGNGTRLTVT.